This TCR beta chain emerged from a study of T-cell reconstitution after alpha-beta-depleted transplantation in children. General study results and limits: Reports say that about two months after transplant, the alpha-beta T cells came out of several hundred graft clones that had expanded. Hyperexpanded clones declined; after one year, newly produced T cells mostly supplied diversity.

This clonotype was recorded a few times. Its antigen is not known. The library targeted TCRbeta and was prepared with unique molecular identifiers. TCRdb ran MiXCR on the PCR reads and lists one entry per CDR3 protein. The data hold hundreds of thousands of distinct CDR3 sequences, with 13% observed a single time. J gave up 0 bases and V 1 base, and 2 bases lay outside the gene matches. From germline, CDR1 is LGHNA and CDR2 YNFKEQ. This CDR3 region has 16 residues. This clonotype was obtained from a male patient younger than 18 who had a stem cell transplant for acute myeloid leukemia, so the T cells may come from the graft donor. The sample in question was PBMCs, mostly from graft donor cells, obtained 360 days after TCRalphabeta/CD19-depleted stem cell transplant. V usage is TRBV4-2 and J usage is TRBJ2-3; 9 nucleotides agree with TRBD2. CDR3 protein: CASSQGLAESTDTQYF. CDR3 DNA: TGTGCCAGCAGCCAAGGACTAGCGGAGAGCACAGATACGCAGTATTTT.